This passage covers 2 T cell receptor beta chains from one sample sequenced in a study of identical twins. A single record per CDR3 protein comes from TCRdb applying MiXCR to the 5' RACE reads. Of roughly 190,000 distinct CDR3 sequences in the sample, more than 15% were seen once. These data also formed part of another study, on T cells expressing NK-cell markers.

What was sequenced was CD8+ T cells sorted from blood. Source of these receptors: a woman between 18 and 30 years old in good health.

This chain uses TRBV27 with TRBJ2-2, with a tentative D call TRBD2 (7 bases). CDR1 and CDR2 from the germline V gene are MNHEY and SMNVEV (reference sequence). Trimming removed 1 base from V and 4 bases from J, with 13 bases in between. The CDR3 has 16 amino acids. In DNA form, the CDR3 reads TGTGCCAGCAGTTTATTGGGGGGGCTGGGCACCGGGGAGCTGTTTTTT. This sequence encodes CASSLLGGLGTGELFF.

This clonotype was seen only a few times. The rearrangement uses TRBV29-1 and TRBJ2-1, with 7 bases that match TRBD2. The CDR3 length is 12 residues. Germline CDR1 and CDR2: SQVTM and ANQGSEA. After removal of 5 bases from V and 10 bases from J, the junction contained 8 bases not matched to a gene. In DNA form, the CDR3 reads TGCAGCGTTCCATTGCTAGCGGACGAGCAGTTCTTC. Translation: CSVPLLADEQFF.